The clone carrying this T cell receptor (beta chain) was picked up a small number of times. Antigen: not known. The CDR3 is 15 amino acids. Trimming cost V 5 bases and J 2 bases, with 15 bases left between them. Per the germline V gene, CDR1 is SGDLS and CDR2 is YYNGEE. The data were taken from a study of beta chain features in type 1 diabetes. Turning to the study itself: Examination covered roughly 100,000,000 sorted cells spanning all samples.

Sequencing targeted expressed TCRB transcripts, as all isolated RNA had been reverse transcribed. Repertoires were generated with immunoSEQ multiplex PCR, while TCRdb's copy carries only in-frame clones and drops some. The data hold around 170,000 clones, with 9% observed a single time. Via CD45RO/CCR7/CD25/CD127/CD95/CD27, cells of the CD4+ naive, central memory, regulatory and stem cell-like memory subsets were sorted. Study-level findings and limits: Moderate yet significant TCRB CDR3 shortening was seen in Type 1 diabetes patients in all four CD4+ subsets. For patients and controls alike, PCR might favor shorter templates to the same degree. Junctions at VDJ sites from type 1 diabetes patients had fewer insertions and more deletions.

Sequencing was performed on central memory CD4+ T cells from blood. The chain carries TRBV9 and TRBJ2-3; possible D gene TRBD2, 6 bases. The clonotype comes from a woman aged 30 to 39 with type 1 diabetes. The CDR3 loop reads CASSFGGLLTDTQYF. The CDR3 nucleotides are TGTGCCAGCAGTTTCGGGGGTCTACTCACAGATACGCAGTATTTT.